These 21 T cell receptor beta chains originate from one sample sequenced in a study of T cells in Graves' hyperthyroidism and ophthalmopathy. Using RNA transcripts as the source, TCR beta CDR3 regions were amplified. HTBI primers were used for first-round RT-PCR of the TCR CDR3. TCRdb processed the multiplex PCR reads anew with MiXCR; each CDR3 protein has one entry. Here the sample spans about 270,000 distinct CDR3 sequences, around 25% being singletons. The sequenced sample was blood. These receptors were collected from a woman aged 40 to 50 with Graves' ophthalmopathy.

This clonotype was recorded many times. V usage is TRBV3-1 and J usage is TRBJ2-3; 11 bases are a match to TRBD2. CDR1 is LGHDT, CDR2 YNNKEL, per germline (reference sequence). CDR3 length: 16 residues. The V and J ends lost 3 bases and 3 bases, in that order; junction bases with no gene match: 5. CDR3 amino acids: CASSHRLAGTTDTQYF. CDR3 DNA sequence: TGTGCCAGCAGCCATAGACTAGCGGGAACGACAGATACGCAGTATTTT.

This clonotype has ten or more counts. The chain couples TRBV20-1 to TRBJ1-2; D perhaps matches TRBD1 (5 bases). Germline loops: CDR1 DFQATT, CDR2 SNEGSKA (reference sequence). This CDR3 spans 12 amino acids. The ends were cut back, 5 bases at V and 4 bases at J, with 11 bases in the middle. For the CDR3, the DNA is TGCAGTGCTGTCAGGGTTACCTATGGCTACACCTTC. It specifies CSAVRVTYGYTF.

The chain is built from TRBV18 and TRBJ1-2; 12 positions match TRBD1. CDR1 is KGHSH and CDR2 is LQKENI in the germline V gene. The junction had 3 bases not matched to a gene; V was cut back by 3 bases and J by 7 bases. The CDR3 consists of 14 residues. The DNA of the CDR3 is TGTGCCAGCTCACCGGGACAGGGGGCAAGTGGCTACACCTTC. Encoded protein: CASSPGQGASGYTF.

The chain joins TRBV7-2 to TRBJ2-7; TRBD1 aligns across 7 bases. The germline V gene has CDR1 SGHTA and CDR2 FQGNSA. V lost 3 bases to trimming and J lost 2 bases; unmatched junction nucleotides: 4. The CDR3 has 14 amino acids. The CDR3 DNA is TGTGCCAGCAGCTTCGCCGGGACAGCCTACGAGCAGTACTTC. Translated, it gives CASSFAGTAYEQYF.

This clonotype was detected many times. The chain uses TRBV6-2 or TRBV6-3 and TRBJ1-5; D possibly corresponds to TRBD1 (6 bases). The CDR3 covers 15 residues. The V end lost 6 bases, the J end lost 4 bases, and 16 bases lay between the germline ends. CDR1 is MNHEY, CDR2 SVGEGT, per germline. The CDR3 loop is CASRNRDNGNQPQHF. The CDR3 DNA is TGTGCCAGCAGAAACCGGGACAACGGGAATCAGCCCCAGCATTTT.

The chain joins TRBV6-1 to TRBJ2-5, with TRBD1 identical over 8 bases. In germline, CDR1 is MNHNS, CDR2 SASEGT. The V and J ends lost 4 bases and 6 bases, in that order; junction bases with no gene match: 4. The length of the CDR3 is 13 residues. In DNA, the CDR3 is TGTGCCAGCAGTGGACAGGGGTTAAAGACCCAGTACTTC. Encoded protein: CASSGQGLKTQYF.

The sample holds many counts of this clonotype. V gene TRBV6-2 or TRBV6-3 combines with J gene TRBJ2-2; 8 nucleotides agree with TRBD1. Germline-derived CDR1 and CDR2 are MNHEY and SVGEGT. J lost 6 bases, V lost 6 bases, and 9 bases had no gene match. The CDR3 is 15 amino acids. The CDR3, as DNA: TGTGCCAGCAGACAGACAGGGGTTGAAGCCGGGGAGCTGTTTTTT. This codes for CASRQTGVEAGELFF.

This clonotype was seen repeatedly, ten times or more. The CDR3 DNA is TGTGCCAGCAGCGCCGAAAACCGTTGGGGGATATCCTACGAGCAGTACTTC. This translates into CASSAENRWGISYEQYF. The chain combines TRBV9 with TRBJ2-7; D possibly uses TRBD1 or TRBD2 (5 bases each). Germline CDR1 reads SGDLS; CDR2 reads YYNGEE. V was clipped by 3 bases and J by 1 base, with 20 bases between them. The CDR3 extends over 17 amino acids. Full variable domain (missing parts from reference TRBV9 and TRBJ2-7): DSGVTQTPKHLITATGQRVTLRCSPRSGDLSVYWYQQSLDQGLQFLIQYYNGEERAKGNILERFSAQQFPDLHSELNLSSLELGDSALYFCASSAENRWGISYEQYFGPGTRLTVT.

At least ten counts were recorded for this clonotype. The genes are TRBV6-1 and TRBJ2-7; D call uncertain. This CDR3 contains 13 residues. Trimming took 10 bases from V and 0 from J, leaving 13 bases between them. Germline V gene lookup returns CDR1 MNHNS and CDR2 SASEGT. In nucleotides, the CDR3 is TGTGCCAACCGGTCCCTAAGCTCCTACGAGCAGTACTTC. Translation: CANRSLSSYEQYF.

In its sample, this clonotype was seen many times. The rearrangement joins TRBV28 to TRBJ2-7; the D gene is possibly TRBD2 (6 bases). CDR3 length equals 15 residues. The V end was cut by 3 bases, the J end by 3 bases, with 15 bases between. Germline V lookup: CDR1 MDHEN, CDR2 SYDVKM. DNA of the CDR3: TGTGCCAGCAGTTTGGGACCGGGAGTAAACTACGAGCAGTACTTC. Translated, it gives CASSLGPGVNYEQYF.

The sample holds many counts of this clonotype. This sequence joins TRBV7-6 and TRBJ1-3, with a weak D call TRBD1 (6 bases). The CDR3 length is 16 residues. Trimming shortened V by 1 base and J by 3 bases, and 13 bases separated the two germline ends. Germline V gene lookup returns CDR1 SGHVS and CDR2 FNYEAQ. The DNA for the CDR3 is TGTGCCAGCAGCTTAGGAGGGGCAGGGGATGGAAACACCATATATTTT. It translates to CASSLGGAGDGNTIYF. The whole variable domain, filled in from reference TRBV7-6 and TRBJ1-3, reads GAGVSQSPRYKVTKRGQDVALRCDPISGHVSLYWYRQALGQGPEFLTYFNYEAQQDKSGLPNDRFSAERPEGSISTLTIQRTEQRDSAMYRCASSLGGAGDGNTIYFGEGSWLTVV.

This clonotype has at least ten counts. This chain joins TRBV28 and TRBJ2-4; D gene uncertain. This CDR3 is 12 amino acids long. The V gene's germline CDR1 is MDHEN and CDR2 SYDVKM. The V end was cut by 1 base, the J end by 10 bases, with 8 bases between. CDR3 sequence (DNA): TGTGCCAGCAGTTTATCTAAGGGAATTCAGTACTTC. Its protein is CASSLSKGIQYF.

This clonotype was counted at least ten times. This chain connects TRBV28 to TRBJ1-2; 9 positions match TRBD1. The CDR3 is made up of 16 amino acids. From germline, CDR1 is MDHEN and CDR2 SYDVKM. Germline trimming cut 5 bases from V and 4 bases from J; bases unmatched to any gene: 11. CDR3 amino acids: CASSLPAGTGSYGYTF. As DNA, the CDR3 is TGTGCCAGCAGTCTACCCGCCGGGACAGGGAGCTATGGCTACACCTTC.

The chain links TRBV6-2 or TRBV6-3 to TRBJ2-5; 8 bases fit TRBD2. Germline V gene data show CDR1 as MNHEY and CDR2 as SVGEGT. The CDR3 is 16 amino acids. V lost 2 bases and J lost 5; bases outside the gene matches: 10. The CDR3 bases are TGTGCCAGCAGTTACGAAGGGACTAGGGGCCCTGAGACCCAGTACTTC. It specifies CASSYEGTRGPETQYF.

This clonotype was observed at least ten times. The J gene is TRBJ1-2, the V gene TRBV7-8; D may be TRBD1 (6 bases). V lost 5 bases and J lost 8, with 24 bases in between. Germline V CDR1 and CDR2: SGHVS, FQNEAQ. CDR3 length: 16 residues. The CDR3 DNA is TGTGCCAGCAGCCCCCGGGAGTGGGGGCCGGGATGGGGCTACACCTTC. This encodes CASSPREWGPGWGYTF.

This clonotype came up many times. This rearrangement joins TRBV29-1 to TRBJ1-2; no clear D gene. Trimming cost V 4 bases and J 4 bases, with 7 bases left between them. The V gene's germline CDR1 is SQVTM and CDR2 ANQGSEA. The CDR3 covers 11 residues. The CDR3 DNA reads TGCAGCGTTGTGACGGGCTATGGCTACACCTTC. Encoded protein: CSVVTGYGYTF.

This clonotype was counted ten times or more. The chain joins TRBV28 to TRBJ1-5, with D tentatively TRBD1 (5 bases). Germline CDR1 MDHEN, CDR2 SYDVKM. There are 15 residues in the CDR3. Deletions cut 2 bases from V and 9 bases from J, with 17 bases between. The CDR3 DNA reads TGTGCCAGCAGTTTAAAGGTCACAGGCCGGTGGCCCCAGCATTTT. This translates into CASSLKVTGRWPQHF.

This clonotype has more than one count but fewer than ten. The rearrangement uses TRBV27 and TRBJ2-7; 9 bases agree with TRBD2. Germline CDR1 MNHEY, CDR2 SMNVEV (reference sequence). J was trimmed by 3 bases and V by 7 bases; bases with no gene match: 7. The CDR3 consists of 14 residues. The CDR3 bases are TGTGCCAGCAATCTGCGGACTAGCGACTACGAGCAGTACTTC. The encoded protein is CASNLRTSDYEQYF.

Notes on this clonotype: Compared with germline, one end of the junction differs, possibly owing to a read error. The rearrangement links TRBV5-1 to TRBJ1-1, with D perhaps TRBD1 (5 bases). Germline CDR1 reads SGHRS; CDR2 reads YFSETQ. CDR3 length: 12 residues. The CDR3 reads CASILSGTEASF. The CDR3 DNA follows: TGCGCCAGCATCTTGTCTGGGACTGAAGCTTCCTTT.

The chain is built from TRBV12-3 or TRBV12-4 and TRBJ1-3; TRBD1 agrees at 7 bases. V gave up 8 bases and J gave up 2 bases; unmatched junction bases: 6. The CDR3 has 14 amino acids. This CDR3 is CASDTGVTGNTIYF. CDR3 in DNA: TGTGCCAGCGACACAGGGGTAACTGGAAACACCATATATTTT.

This clonotype was seen at least ten times. The genes are TRBV30 and TRBJ2-7; D might be TRBD1 or TRBD2, each matching 5 bases. V was pared by 3 bases and J by 6 bases, with 21 bases between. CDR3 length equals 15 residues. Per germline, CDR1 GTSNPN and CDR2 SVGIG (reference sequence). The CDR3 region has the DNA TGTGCCTGGAGGGGTACCGGGACGTTTCCCTGCGAGCAGTACTTC. This gives the protein CAWRGTGTFPCEQYF. The full variable domain, its missing parts supplied by reference TRBV30 and TRBJ2-7, is SQTIHQWPATLVQPVGSPLSLECTVEGTSNPNLYWYRQAAGRGLQLLFYSVGIGQISSEVPQNLSASRPQDRQFILSSKKLLLSDSGFYLCAWRGTGTFPCEQYFGPGTRLTVT.